Listed below are T cell receptor beta chains from one sample, sequenced in a study of cytomegalovirus exposure and HLA in healthy donors. Clones were read by immunoSEQ multiplex PCR, and TCRdb kept only the in-frame ones, dropping some. The sample yields about 150,000 clones, approximately 94% seen once. Sequenced input: PBMCs. The receptors were sampled from a man aged 18 to 29 in good health and CMV-seropositive. Both conserved end residues are part of each CDR3. D genes are given only for firm matches. The size field is filled for only some rows; it gives once, few, many or a size class.

D | J | V | size | CDR3 | DNA
- | TRBJ2-1 | TRBV6-1 | - | CASIGIEEQFF | TGTGCCAGCATCGGGATTGAGGAGCAGTTCTTC
TRBD2 | TRBJ2-1 | TRBV2 | - | CASRAGLLYNEQFF | TGTGCCAGCAGAGCGGGACTCCTCTACAATGAGCAGTTCTTC
TRBD1 | TRBJ2-7 | TRBV30 | - | CAWWDRVGEQYF | TGTGCCTGGTGGGACAGGGTGGGCGAGCAGTACTTC
- | TRBJ2-3 | TRBV6-1 | - | CASSDVWGHEDTQYF | TGTGCCAGCAGTGATGTGTGGGGGCATGAAGATACGCAGTATTTT
- | TRBJ2-7 | TRBV28 | - | CASSRPQGSRTTYEQYF | TGTGCCAGCAGTCGCCCTCAGGGAAGCCGAACTACCTACGAGCAGTACTTC
TRBD2 | TRBJ2-7 | TRBV29-1 | - | CSILAGGYEQYF | TGCAGCATATTAGCGGGAGGCTACGAGCAGTACTTC
- | TRBJ2-1 | TRBV6-5 | - | CASSYSIAYNEQFF | TGTGCCAGCAGTTACTCGATCGCGTACAATGAGCAGTTCTTC
- | TRBJ2-7 | TRBV19 | - | CASSPRDSSYEQYF | TGTGCCAGTAGTCCGCGGGACAGCTCCTACGAGCAGTACTTC
TRBD1 | TRBJ1-1 | TRBV4-2 | - | CASSQKDRANTEAFF | TGTGCCAGCAGCCAGAAGGACAGGGCAAACACTGAAGCTTTCTTT
- | TRBJ2-1 | TRBV27 | - | CASSKTGSSYNEQFF | TGTGCCAGCAGTAAGACTGGGAGCTCCTACAATGAGCAGTTCTTC
TRBD1 | TRBJ1-1 | TRBV28 | - | CASSPPARDRVMGAFF | TGTGCCAGCAGCCCACCCGCCCGGGACAGGGTGATGGGAGCTTTCTTT
TRBD2 | TRBJ2-3 | TRBV2 | - | CASRRTSGGDTQYF | TGTGCCAGCCGTAGGACTAGCGGAGGAGATACGCAGTATTTT
TRBD2 | TRBJ2-3 | TRBV11-1 | - | CASSLSGGGVTDTQYF | TGTGCCAGCAGCCTATCCGGGGGGGGCGTAACAGATACGCAGTATTTT
TRBD1 | TRBJ2-5 | TRBV29-1 | - | CSVHNRDSQETQYF | TGCAGCGTGCATAACCGGGACAGCCAAGAGACCCAGTACTTC
- | TRBJ1-5 | TRBV4-1 | - | CASSHLPFDRPPQPQHF | TGCGCCAGCAGCCATTTACCTTTCGACAGGCCCCCTCAGCCCCAGCATTTT
- | TRBJ2-2 | TRBV7-9 | - | CASSYPTEKPQTGELFF | TGTGCCAGCAGCTACCCGACAGAAAAGCCCCAGACCGGGGAGCTGTTTTTT
- | TRBJ1-5 | TRBV2 | few | CASSGEGSGNQPQHF | TGTGCCAGCAGTGGTGAGGGAAGTGGCAATCAGCCCCAGCATTTT
TRBD2 | TRBJ2-3 | TRBV5-1 | - | CASSLGLAGVFSDTQYF | TGCGCCAGCAGCTTGGGGTTAGCGGGAGTTTTTTCAGATACGCAGTATTTT
- | TRBJ1-1 | TRBV28 | once | CASRPRQSLNTEAFF | TGTGCCAGCAGGCCCCGACAGTCTTTGAACACTGAAGCTTTCTTT
TRBD1 | TRBJ1-2 | TRBV19 | once | CAGRDRDYGYTF | TGTGCCGGGCGGGACAGGGACTATGGCTACACCTTC
- | TRBJ2-7 | TRBV5-8 | - | CASSFQALIYEQYF | TGTGCCAGCAGCTTCCAGGCTCTTATCTACGAGCAGTACTTC
TRBD2 | TRBJ2-1 | TRBV19 | - | CASSIGLAGFEQFF | TGTGCCAGTAGTATTGGTCTAGCGGGATTCGAGCAGTTCTTC
TRBD1 | TRBJ1-5 | TRBV28 | - | CASSLAQGRGQPQHF | TGTGCCAGCAGTTTAGCACAGGGGAGAGGTCAGCCCCAGCATTTT
TRBD1 | TRBJ1-1 | TRBV7-9 | - | CASSPWAGTVPPGAFF | TGTGCCAGCAGCCCCTGGGCCGGGACAGTCCCTCCTGGAGCTTTCTTT
TRBD1 | TRBJ1-5 | TRBV5-4 | - | CASSLGGQTNQPQHF | TGTGCCAGCAGCTTGGGGGGACAGACTAATCAGCCCCAGCATTTT
TRBD1 | TRBJ1-4 | TRBV2 | - | CASAKTGGQGFEKLFF | TGTGCCAGCGCAAAAACTGGAGGACAGGGCTTTGAAAAACTGTTTTTT
- | TRBJ1-1 | TRBV5-1 | - | CASPTGANTEAFF | TGCGCGAGCCCCACTGGAGCGAACACTGAAGCTTTCTTT
- | TRBJ2-7 | TRBV7-9 | - | CASSLAQKGYYEQYF | TGTGCCAGCAGCTTAGCGCAAAAGGGGTACTACGAGCAGTACTTC
- | TRBJ2-1 | TRBV28 | - | CASSLWERYYNEQFF | TGTGCCAGCAGTTTATGGGAGCGGTACTACAATGAGCAGTTCTTC
TRBD1 | TRBJ1-2 | TRBV5-1 | - | CASSGQGGSYGYTF | TGCGCCAGCAGCGGACAGGGTGGGAGCTATGGCTACACCTTC
TRBD2 | TRBJ2-7 | TRBV7-6 | - | CASSLASGSYEQYF | TGTGCCAGCAGCTTAGCTAGCGGGTCATACGAGCAGTACTTC
- | TRBJ2-7 | TRBV28 | - | CASSFTLAALSYEQYF | TGTGCCAGCAGCTTCACTTTAGCGGCACTCTCCTACGAGCAGTACTTC
TRBD2 | TRBJ2-1 | TRBV4-2 | - | CASSQDIGRLAGNEQFF | TGTGCCAGCAGCCAAGATATCGGCAGACTAGCGGGCAATGAGCAGTTCTTC
- | TRBJ1-5 | TRBV2 | - | CASSDFLSQPQHF | TGTGCCAGCAGTGACTTTCTTAGTCAGCCCCAGCATTTT
TRBD2 | TRBJ2-1 | TRBV5-4 | - | CASSSMKDPGRMGNEQFF | TGTGCCAGCAGCTCCATGAAGGACCCCGGGAGGATGGGGAATGAGCAGTTCTTC
- | TRBJ1-1 | TRBV9 | - | CASSQIPVPTEAFF | TGTGCCAGCAGCCAAATACCGGTCCCCACTGAAGCTTTCTTT
- | TRBJ2-5 | TRBV4-2 | once | CASSQESGTLQETQYF | TGTGCCAGCAGCCAAGAAAGTGGGACACTCCAAGAGACCCAGTACTTC
- | TRBJ1-4 | TRBV28 | - | CASTPQRGKLFF | TGTGCCAGCACCCCCCAGCGGGGAAAACTGTTTTTT
- | TRBJ1-2 | TRBV6-6 | - | CASSATGIYGYTF | TGTGCCAGCAGTGCCACAGGGATCTATGGCTACACCTTC
- | TRBJ2-5 | TRBV11-3 | - | CASSFSERETQYF | TGTGCCAGCAGCTTCTCCGAACGGGAGACCCAGTACTTC
- | TRBJ1-6 | TRBV6-1 | - | CASRLLGGRGSPLHF | TGTGCCAGCAGGCTCCTGGGGGGAAGGGGTTCACCCCTCCACTTT
TRBD2 | TRBJ2-5 | TRBV5-1 | - | CASSTSGGEETQYF | TGCGCCAGCAGCACAAGCGGGGGTGAAGAGACCCAGTACTTC
TRBD1 | TRBJ1-2 | TRBV30 | - | CAWGGQGGAVGYTF | TGTGCCTGGGGGGGACAGGGGGGCGCCGTGGGCTACACCTTC
TRBD2 | TRBJ2-5 | TRBV5-4 | - | CASSPGGEAKTQYF | TGTGCCAGCAGCCCCGGGGGGGAGGCGAAGACCCAGTACTTC
- | TRBJ2-5 | TRBV27 | - | CASSPTAPQETQYF | TGTGCCAGCAGTCCCACAGCTCCCCAAGAGACCCAGTACTTC
TRBD2 | TRBJ2-5 | TRBV5-1 | - | CASSFPPGLAGGSETQYF | TGCGCCAGCAGCTTCCCCCCGGGACTAGCGGGAGGATCTGAGACCCAGTACTTC
- | TRBJ2-3 | TRBV25-1 | - | CASSDTKGGGGTTQYF | TGTGCCAGCAGTGATACCAAGGGAGGGGGAGGGACTACGCAGTATTTT
- | TRBJ1-5 | TRBV6-5 | - | CASSYSAHGGQPQHF | TGTGCCAGCAGTTACTCGGCCCACGGAGGTCAGCCCCAGCATTTT
TRBD2 | TRBJ2-5 | TRBV5-6 | - | CASSITSGQETQYF | TGTGCCAGCAGCATTACTAGCGGTCAAGAGACCCAGTACTTC
TRBD2 | TRBJ2-1 | TRBV6-5 | once | CASAILAGGNNEQFF | TGTGCCAGCGCAATATTAGCGGGAGGGAACAATGAGCAGTTCTTC
TRBD2 | TRBJ2-1 | TRBV19 | - | CASSSFSGRGNEQFF | TGTGCCAGTAGTTCTTTTAGCGGGAGAGGCAATGAGCAGTTCTTC
- | TRBJ1-5 | TRBV7-8 | - | CASSLWTVGQAAQPQHF | TGTGCCAGCAGCTTGTGGACAGTAGGGCAGGCGGCTCAGCCCCAGCATTTT
- | TRBJ2-3 | TRBV27 | - | CASSVGRVGTDTQYF | TGTGCCAGCAGTGTAGGGCGGGTGGGGACAGATACGCAGTATTTT
- | TRBJ2-7 | TRBV28 | - | CASTGSREQYF | TGTGCCAGCACAGGGTCTCGCGAGCAGTACTTC
- | TRBJ1-2 | TRBV10-3 | - | CAISERGNNYGYTF | TGTGCCATCAGTGAGAGAGGAAATAACTATGGCTACACCTTC